Below are 30 T cell receptor beta chains sequenced from a single sample in a study of CD4+ T cells in melanoma. Clones were read by immunoSEQ multiplex PCR, and TCRdb kept only the in-frame ones, dropping some. The table lists about 9,100 clones, over 55% of them singletons. The specimen sequenced was cells from a culture (not recorded whether cultured in vitro). The receptors originated from a human donor with melanoma.

The genes are TRBV15 and TRBJ2-1; D gene uncertain. The CDR3 covers 16 residues. Per the germline V gene, CDR1 is LNHNV and CDR2 is YYDKDF (reference sequence). V lost 7 bases to trimming and J lost 0 bases, with 16 bases between them. CDR3 DNA: TGTGCCACCAACCGAAAGGGCTCAAGCTCCTACAATGAGCAGTTCTTC. Residues: CATNRKGSSSYNEQFF.

The genes are TRBV7-2 and TRBJ1-2; D is uncertain. The germline V gene encodes CDR1 SGHTA and CDR2 FQGNSA. V was pared by 1 base and J by 6 bases, with 9 bases between. The CDR3 length is 13 residues. CDR3 residues: CASSLEPLHGYTF. The CDR3 nucleotides read TGTGCCAGCAGCTTAGAGCCGTTACATGGCTACACCTTC.

This clone was observed a few times. The rearrangement links TRBV6-5 to TRBJ1-4; D not certain. Germline CDR1 and CDR2: MNHEY and SVGAGI. V was pared by 5 bases and J by 5 bases, with 12 bases between. The CDR3 is 14 amino acids. The CDR3 nucleotides read TGTGCCAGCAGTCAGACGTTGTTAAATGAAAAACTGTTTTTT. It encodes CASSQTLLNEKLFF.

This chain joins TRBV28 and TRBJ1-5; TRBD1 is a possible D gene (6 bases). V lost 8 bases, J lost 6 bases, and 14 bases lay in between. The CDR3 extends over 13 amino acids. Germline CDR1 and CDR2: MDHEN and SYDVKM. The chain's CDR3 is CASDRTARQPQHF. The CDR3 region has the DNA TGTGCCAGCGACAGGACTGCTCGTCAGCCCCAGCATTTT.

The chain couples TRBV6-6 to TRBJ2-7; tentative D call: TRBD2 (5 bases). This CDR3 has 13 amino acids. Germline lookup yields CDR1 MNHNY and CDR2 SVGAGI (reference sequence). The V end lost 10 bases, the J end lost 3 bases, and 16 bases lay between the germline ends. The CDR3 coding sequence is TGTGCCACTAGCTACCCCGGAGACTACGAGCAGTACTTC. It translates to CATSYPGDYEQYF.

This sequence joins TRBV6-5 and TRBJ1-2; TRBD1 matches 8 bases. The CDR3 covers 14 residues. With V trimmed by 2 bases and J by 4 bases, 3 bases remained unmatched. CDR1 is MNHEY, CDR2 SVGAGI, per germline. CDR3 region: CASSYDRGFYGYTF. CDR3 DNA: TGTGCCAGCAGTTACGACAGGGGCTTCTATGGCTACACCTTC.

The chain combines TRBV6-1 with TRBJ2-5, with D maybe TRBD2 (5 bases). Germline values: CDR1 MNHNS, CDR2 SASEGT. This CDR3 has 16 amino acids. V was cut by 1 base and J by 4 bases, with 16 bases left in between. CDR3 sequence (DNA): TGTGCCAGCAGTGAAGGGTCCTTTTATGCGGGAGAGACCCAGTACTTC. Translated: CASSEGSFYAGETQYF.

This rearrangement joins TRBV13 to TRBJ1-2; tentative D call: TRBD1 (5 bases). The CDR3 loop spans 15 amino acids. Germline-derived CDR1 and CDR2 are PRHDT and FYEKMQ (reference sequence). Trimming removed 1 base at V and 3 bases at J, with 12 bases between. CDR3 in amino acids: CASSLEGTDHYGYTF. In DNA, the CDR3 is TGTGCCAGCAGCTTAGAGGGGACGGATCACTATGGCTACACCTTC.

The rearrangement joins TRBV5-1 to TRBJ1-3; D gene unclear. The CDR3 consists of 13 residues. The ends were cut back, 1 base at V and 4 bases at J, with 6 bases in the middle. Germline loops: CDR1 SGHRS, CDR2 YFSETQ. The CDR3 region is CASSLRVGNTIYF. CDR3 sequence (DNA): TGCGCCAGCAGCTTGCGAGTAGGAAACACCATATATTTT.

This clone was seen only once. The chain couples TRBV29-1 to TRBJ2-2, with 7 bases identical to TRBD1. The CDR3 sequence is 17 residues long. V shed 3 bases and J 0 bases; nucleotides not matched to a gene: 10. Germline lookup yields CDR1 SQVTM and CDR2 ANQGSEA. The CDR3 DNA sequence: TGCAGCGTTGAGGGTATAATCGGGACAGCGAACACCGGGGAGCTGTTTTTT. It codes for CSVEGIIGTANTGELFF.

This clone came up a few times. The CDR3: CASSNLTRQRYF. The DNA for the CDR3 is TGTGCCAGTAGTAATCTGACAAGACAACGGTATTTT. This chain connects TRBV19 to TRBJ2-3; D gene uncertain. Per the germline V gene, CDR1 is LNHDA and CDR2 is SQIVND (reference sequence). The CDR3 runs to 12 residues. V gave up 4 bases and J gave up 14 bases, with 16 bases separating them.

The chain has TRBV5-1 and TRBJ2-7; the D is unclear. CDR1 and CDR2 (germline): SGHRS, YFSETQ. The CDR3 totals 16 residues. V was cut by 4 bases and J by 3 bases, with 20 bases left in between. CDR3 sequence reads: CASSPTSLDWDYEQYF. DNA of the CDR3: TGCGCCAGCAGCCCCACGTCACTCGACTGGGACTACGAGCAGTACTTC.

This chain joins TRBV11-2 and TRBJ2-2; 9 nucleotides align to TRBD1. CDR1 SGHAT and CDR2 FQNNGV come from the germline V gene. V gave up 8 bases and J gave up 3 bases; unmatched junction bases: 10. This CDR3 region has 16 residues. The CDR3 DNA follows: TGTGCCAGCGAGAACCGGGACAGGGTGTACACCGGGGAGCTGTTTTTT. Translating it yields CASENRDRVYTGELFF.

V usage is TRBV6-1 and J usage is TRBJ1-2; no reliable D call. This CDR3 comprises 14 residues. Per the germline V gene, CDR1 is MNHNS and CDR2 is SASEGT. V lost 2 bases, J lost 3 bases, and 10 bases lay in between. CDR3 in amino acids: CASSESAGYYGYTF. The CDR3 region has the DNA TGTGCCAGCAGTGAATCGGCAGGCTACTATGGCTACACCTTC.

The rearrangement joins TRBV5-4 to TRBJ1-1, with 10 bases that match TRBD1. Germline trimming cut 4 bases from V and 5 bases from J; bases unmatched to any gene: 11. Germline CDR1 reads SGHNT; CDR2 reads YYREEE (reference sequence). The CDR3 is 16 residues long. The CDR3: CASSPTPGQGRTEAFF. The CDR3 region has the DNA TGTGCCAGCAGCCCCACTCCGGGACAGGGGAGGACTGAAGCTTTCTTT. Based on the CDR3 plus reference TRBV5-4 and TRBJ1-1, the full variable domain is ETGVTQSPTHLIKTRGQQVTLRCSSQSGHNTVSWYQQALGQGPQFIFQYYREEENGRGNFPPRFSGLQFPNYSSELNVNALELDDSALYLCASSPTPGQGRTEAFFGQGTRLTVV.

The V call is TRBV7-9, the J call TRBJ1-2; D not certain. The V end lost 3 bases, the J end lost 0 bases, and 5 bases lay between the germline ends. Germline V gene lookup returns CDR1 SEHNR and CDR2 FQNEAQ (reference sequence). CDR3 size: 13 residues. Written as DNA, the CDR3 is TGTGCCAGCAGCTTTTTGGCTAACTATGGCTACACCTTC. As protein: CASSFLANYGYTF.

V usage is TRBV2 and J usage is TRBJ1-2; TRBD1 aligns across 7 bases. Germline CDR1 is SNHLY and CDR2 is FYNNEI. Trimming at V came to 10 bases and at J to 2 bases, leaving 7 bases not matched to a gene. The CDR3 consists of 13 residues. CDR3 sequence reads: CATRTGRNYGYTF. The CDR3 DNA reads as TGTGCCACAAGGACAGGAAGGAACTATGGCTACACCTTC.

With regard to this clone: A junction boundary mismatches the germline segment, possibly from a read error. The gene calls are TRBV7-7 and TRBJ2-1; TRBD1 matches at 9 bases. CDR1 and CDR2 from the germline V gene are SSHAT and FNYEAQ (reference sequence). This CDR3 spans 15 amino acids. The CDR3 nucleotides read TGTGCTAGCAGCTCCGGGACAGGGACCTACAATGAGCAGTTCTTC. Amino acids: CASSSGTGTYNEQFF.

The rearrangement uses TRBV7-9 and TRBJ1-5; D gene uncertain. Trimming shortened V by 5 bases and J by 0 bases, and 14 bases separated the two germline ends. Looked up from germline, CDR1 is SEHNR and CDR2 is FQNEAQ (reference sequence). This CDR3 spans 16 amino acids. CDR3: CASSPETPYSNQPQHF. DNA of the CDR3: TGTGCCAGCAGCCCCGAGACCCCATATAGCAATCAGCCCCAGCATTTT.

This chain links TRBV19 with TRBJ2-1; 7 positions match TRBD1. Germline CDR1 LNHDA, CDR2 SQIVND (reference sequence). V shed 3 bases and J 2 bases; nucleotides not matched to a gene: 7. The CDR3 has 16 amino acids. CDR3 sequence reads: CASSIYRGSPYNEQFF. The DNA of the CDR3 is TGTGCCAGTAGTATTTACAGGGGATCCCCCTACAATGAGCAGTTCTTC.

The chain combines TRBV11-2 with TRBJ2-2; possibly TRBD2 for D (5 bases). The V gene's germline CDR1 is SGHAT and CDR2 FQNNGV. V lost 3 bases and J 3 bases, leaving 17 bases between the germline ends. The CDR3 is made up of 17 amino acids. In DNA, the CDR3 is TGTGCCAGCAGCTTGGCCGAGGGAGTCGTCGACACCGGGGAGCTGTTTTTT. Translation gives CASSLAEGVVDTGELFF. The whole variable domain, remainder taken from reference TRBV11-2 and TRBJ2-2, is EAGVAQSPRYKIIEKRQSVAFWCNPISGHATLYWYQQILGQGPKLLIQFQNNGVVDDSQLPKDRFSAERLKGVDSTLKIQPAKLEDSAVYLCASSLAEGVVDTGELFFGEGSRLTVL.

Notes on this clone: One end of the junction is discordant with germline, which a read error may explain. This chain joins TRBV5-6 and TRBJ2-7, with a tentative D call TRBD2 (5 bases). The germline gives CDR1 SGHDT, CDR2 YYEEEE. The CDR3 is 11 residues long. The CDR3 sequence: CASSSGGRVDF. The CDR3 coding sequence is TGTGCCAGCAGCTCCGGAGGACGGGTTGACTTC.

The chain has TRBV7-2 and TRBJ2-3, with D perhaps being TRBD1 or TRBD2 (5 bases each). V was shortened by 5 bases and J by 14 bases, with 17 bases between the two germline ends. Germline-derived CDR1 and CDR2 are SGHTA and FQGNSA. The CDR3 totals 12 residues. The CDR3 loop reads CASSPPGRAMYF. CDR3 DNA sequence: TGTGCCAGCAGCCCGCCGGGGCGCGCTATGTATTTT.

The chain links TRBV6-1 to TRBJ2-4, with TRBD1 matching over 9 bases. CDR1 and CDR2 from the germline V gene are MNHNS and SASEGT. This CDR3 has 17 residues. V dropped 1 base and J dropped 1; count of bases not matched to a gene: 5. The CDR3 reads CASSEVRQGVAKNIQYF. The CDR3 coding sequence is TGTGCCAGCAGTGAAGTGAGACAGGGGGTGGCCAAAAACATTCAGTACTTC.

The chain links TRBV6-1 to TRBJ2-1; 7 positions match TRBD2. Trimming removed 4 bases from V and 12 bases from J; junction bases left unmatched: 9. Germline V gene lookup returns CDR1 MNHNS and CDR2 SASEGT. The CDR3 is 13 amino acids. The DNA of the CDR3 is TGTGCCAGCAGTGTCTCGGGGCCGGGGGGGCAGTTCTTC. Translated: CASSVSGPGGQFF.

By proportion, this clone is medium-sized. The rearrangement joins TRBV7-2 to TRBJ1-5; no definite D call. The CDR3 totals 14 residues. Germline CDR1 is SGHTA and CDR2 is FQGNSA. Trimming shortened V by 1 base and J by 0 bases, and 4 bases separated the two germline ends. The CDR3 DNA sequence: TGTGCCAGCAGCTTAGAGATTAGCAATCAGCCCCAGCATTTT. It encodes CASSLEISNQPQHF.

V is TRBV2 and J is TRBJ1-1, with D unresolved. The V gene's germline CDR1 is SNHLY and CDR2 FYNNEI. V lost 4 bases and J lost 2, with 5 bases in between. The CDR3 is made up of 12 amino acids. As DNA, the CDR3 is TGTGCCAGCAGTGCTGATAACACTGAAGCTTTCTTT. Its protein is CASSADNTEAFF.

This chain connects TRBV5-4 to TRBJ2-7, with TRBD2 identical over 7 bases. J was trimmed by 1 base and V by 10 bases; bases with no gene match: 11. The CDR3 loop spans 14 amino acids. Germline V CDR1 and CDR2: SGHNT, YYREEE (reference sequence). The CDR3 sequence: CASSRDYLSYEQYF. The CDR3 DNA is TGTGCCTCGAGCCGGGACTACCTATCCTACGAGCAGTACTTC. The full variable domain, rest sourced from reference TRBV5-4 and TRBJ2-7, is ETGVTQSPTHLIKTRGQQVTLRCSSQSGHNTVSWYQQALGQGPQFIFQYYREEENGRGNFPPRFSGLQFPNYSSELNVNALELDDSALYLCASSRDYLSYEQYFGPGTRLTVT.

The chain is built from TRBV7-8 and TRBJ2-2; the match to TRBD2 covers 7 bases. The CDR3 is made up of 17 amino acids. Trimming at V came to 5 bases and at J to 0 bases, leaving 9 bases not matched to a gene. The germline V gene has CDR1 SGHVS and CDR2 FQNEAQ. The CDR3 is CASSQRWEGANTGELFF. In DNA, the CDR3 is TGTGCCAGCAGCCAACGGTGGGAGGGCGCGAACACCGGGGAGCTGTTTTTT. The full variable domain, completed using reference TRBV7-8 and TRBJ2-2, is GAGVSQSPRYKVAKRGQDVALRCDPISGHVSLFWYQQALGQGPEFLTYFQNEAQLDKSGLPSDRFFAERPEGSVSTLKIQRTQQEDSAVYLCASSQRWEGANTGELFFGEGSRLTVL.

V is TRBV5-4 and J is TRBJ2-2; 8 bases fit TRBD1. With V trimmed by 4 bases and J by 7 bases, 9 bases remained unmatched. Germline V gives CDR1 SGHNT, CDR2 YYREEE (reference sequence). This CDR3 has 15 residues. CDR3 residues: CASSPTGGKVGELFF. The DNA for the CDR3 is TGTGCCAGCAGCCCTACAGGGGGTAAAGTCGGGGAGCTGTTTTTT. The full variable domain, rest sourced from reference TRBV5-4 and TRBJ2-2, is ETGVTQSPTHLIKTRGQQVTLRCSSQSGHNTVSWYQQALGQGPQFIFQYYREEENGRGNFPPRFSGLQFPNYSSELNVNALELDDSALYLCASSPTGGKVGELFFGEGSRLTVL.